Given below is one T cell receptor beta chain in context. The antigen this receptor binds is unknown. Base qualities were left out, and no much larger clone turns up one base away. Per the germline V gene, MDHEN is the CDR1 and SYDVKM is the CDR2. The germline V and J ends show losses of 8 bases and 9 bases respectively, and no gene match explains 20 bases of the junction. From cysteine to phenylalanine, the CDR3 is 16 amino acids long. Only the CDR3 region is kept as DNA, spanning 48 bases read in frame from base 1. Whole blood was collected in K2EDTA tubes by collaborating institutions according to the institutions' own protocols. Collaborator samples were shipped for TCRbeta analysis as frozen whole blood, isolated PBMCs, or DNA extracted from either sample type. This record comes from a study of blood T cell repertoires in COVID-19 (dated by TCRdb to the early 2020s). General notes on the study: Collaborator samples came from the United States, Italy and Spain and covered acute and convalescent phases of COVID-19. The material from the prospective study consisted of cDNA or gDNA derived from T cells, B-cell-depleted T cells, or PBMCs. Deeply sampled blood TCRbeta repertoires from subjects exposed to, actively infected with, or recovered from COVID-19 were included in the dataset. The repertoires were released in a freely available public database meant as a resource for research on the immune response to SARS-CoV-2. The samples were drawn from the first 160 participants of the ongoing ImmuneRACE study and from 1,254 subjects provided by 6 global collaborators. The sample metadata nearly always contained a de-identified subject ID, COVID-19 status, age in years and sex. Where available, HLA class I and class II types were taken from metadata supplied by the sample provider and were not determined by assay-based typing. What the work shows at the level of the full study, not this receptor alone: The quantity of clinical and demographic metadata differed by source and by participant and was supplied without curation.

TCRbeta CDR3 regions were amplified from genomic DNA using the immunoSEQ Assay, a bias-controlled multiplex PCR. The study's own analysis went as follows. The number of nucleated cells in each sample was estimated from the amplification of reference gene primers within the assay. To quantify the absolute abundance of each unique TCRbeta CDR3 rearrangement, sequence reads were collapsed and filtered. Productive Simpson clonality was computed per sample as the square root of Simpson's diversity index over productive rearrangements. The clones in this table, taken by TCRdb from immuneACCESS, are in-frame only. Not every clone is retained; where verified, under half of the shortfall comes from an unresolved V gene, and the cause of the rest is unknown. V, J and clone size derive from that table, while D and trimming were established from the DNA sequence. The sample has 250,000 to 350,000 clones on record, 86% of them singletons. The top ten clones comprise around 1.5% of the sample.

The clonotype comes from a woman aged 45-65 years with acute or convalescent COVID-19. The chain is made from TRBV28 and TRBJ2-7; 9 bases in the junction line up with TRBD2. Sequenced material: peripheral blood. The DNA is TGTGCCAGCCCAACTGTCGGGCTAGCGGGAATTGGGGGGCAGTACTTC. Translated, it reads CASPTVGLAGIGGQYF.